This record looks at one T cell receptor (beta chain) sequence and its context. Its specificity is unknown. These data belong to a study of T cell responses to AZD1222 COVID-19 vaccine. Study-level results: Targeting of unmutated variant regions was reportedly seen in nearly half of spike-specific TCRs. Vaccine-related CD4 TCRs covered spike, predominating at 160-218 and 743-854. After two AZD1222 doses, spike-specific TCR breadth and depth rose versus day 0. Most donors were white British, females outnumbered males, and clonal diversity was possibly underestimated.

Germline V gene lookup returns CDR1 MDHEN and CDR2 SYDVKM. V gave up 5 bases and J gave up 8 bases, with 21 bases separating them. The CDR3 sequence is 15 residues long. TCRdb keeps only in-frame clones here, not all; method: immunoSEQ multiplex PCR. The data contain around 78,000 clones, approximately 86% of them seen just once; the ten biggest clones take up 24%. The TCR was taken from an adult in good health. The specimen comprised peripheral blood, sampled on day 0 of AZD1222 vaccination. The V and J genes are TRBV28 and TRBJ1-2; D is perhaps TRBD1 (6 bases). The CDR3: CASSVAGATGRGYTF. The CDR3 nucleotides read TGTGCCAGCAGTGTCGCGGGGGCGACCGGCCGGGGCTACACCTTC.